This note documents a single T cell receptor (beta chain) sequence. This CDR3 spans 16 amino acids. The junction had 10 bases not matched to a gene; V was cut back by 3 bases and J by 9 bases. Germline CDR1 reads MNHEY; CDR2 reads SMNVEV (reference sequence). These data belong to a study of blood T cell repertoires in COVID-19. Study overall: The cDNA or gDNA used as material had been derived from T cells, B-cell-depleted T cells, or PBMCs.

TCRdb's table, derived via immunoSEQ multiplex PCR, lists solely in-frame clones and lacks some. The table has fewer than 200,000 clones, about 85% seen once. Sequenced sample: peripheral blood. The chain employs TRBV27 and TRBJ2-1; 11 nucleotides match TRBD2. The sequence was collected from a man aged 60-69 years who had recovered from COVID-19. DNA for the CDR3: TGTGCCAGCAGTTTTTTTCTAGCGGGGGGTCTCTCTGAGCAGTTCTTC. It yields the protein CASSFFLAGGLSEQFF.